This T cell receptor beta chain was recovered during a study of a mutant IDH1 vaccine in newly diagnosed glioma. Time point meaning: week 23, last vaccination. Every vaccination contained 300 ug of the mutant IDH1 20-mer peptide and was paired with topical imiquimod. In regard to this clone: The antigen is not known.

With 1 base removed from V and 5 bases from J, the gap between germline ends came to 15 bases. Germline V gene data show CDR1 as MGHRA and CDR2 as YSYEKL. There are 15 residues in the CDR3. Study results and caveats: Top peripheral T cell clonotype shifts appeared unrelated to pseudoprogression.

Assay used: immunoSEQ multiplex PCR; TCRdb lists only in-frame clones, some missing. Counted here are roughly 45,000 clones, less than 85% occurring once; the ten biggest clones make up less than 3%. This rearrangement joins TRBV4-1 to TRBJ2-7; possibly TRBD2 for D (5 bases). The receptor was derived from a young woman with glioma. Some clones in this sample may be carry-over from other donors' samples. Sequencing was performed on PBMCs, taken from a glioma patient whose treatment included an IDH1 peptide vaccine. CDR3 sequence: CASSQVGTEGNEQYF. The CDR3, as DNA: TGCGCCAGCAGCCAAGTAGGTACCGAGGGAAACGAGCAGTACTTC.